This entry describes one T cell receptor (beta chain). As yet, its antigen is unknown. The source of the sample is a study of blood T cells in healthy people across ages. Study-level information: There was about one barcoded beta molecule captured by template switching per two T cells.

A second PCR of 7 to 11 cycles used a sample-barcoded 5' primer and a J-beta primer mix. In TCRdb, the 5' RACE reads were re-called with MiXCR into one record per CDR3 protein. The sample gives approximately 810,000 distinct CDR3 sequences, about 36% of which show up once; 13% is in the top ten. Study-wide results and caveats: Older age coincided with a roughly linear decline in TCR beta diversity per million T cells. Long-lived donors carried more naive CD4+ cells and greater diversity than aged donors.

Those donating, healthy Caucasian individuals from Russia, were aged roughly 6 to 95. The clonotype originates from a man between 18 and 29 years old in good health. What was sequenced was blood.

CDR3 amino acids: CASSLQGQRNYEQYF. In nucleotides, the CDR3 is TGCGCCAGCAGCTTACAGGGCCAGAGAAACTACGAGCAGTACTTC. The J gene is TRBJ2-7, the V gene TRBV5-1, with TRBD1 as a possible D gene (6 bases). V was cut by 2 bases and J by 3 bases, with 15 bases left in between. Germline V gene data show CDR1 as SGHRS and CDR2 as YFSETQ. The CDR3 totals 15 residues.